Presented here are 21 T cell receptor beta chains from one specimen sequenced in a study of Graves' ophthalmopathy and Graves' hyperthyroidism. Researchers took RNA transcripts and amplified TCR beta CDR3 regions from them. The library came from an HTBI-primed first-round RT-PCR and a second-round multiplex PCR. TCRdb reprocessed the multiplex PCR reads via MiXCR and lists one record per CDR3 protein. The sample has hundreds of thousands of distinct CDR3 sequences, about 41% seen once. The sample taken for sequencing was peripheral blood. The source of these receptors is an adult man with Graves' ophthalmopathy.

The J gene is TRBJ2-7, the V gene TRBV9, with 10 bases matching TRBD2. The V gene's germline CDR1 is SGDLS and CDR2 YYNGEE. With V trimmed by 4 bases and J by 6 bases, 10 bases remained unmatched. CDR3 length equals 15 residues. Written as DNA, the CDR3 is TGTGCCAGCAGCCAAGCAAGCGGGAGGGCGTTCGAGCAGTACTTC. It specifies CASSQASGRAFEQYF.

Comments on this clonotype: A read error may account for a junction end that differs from germline. V is TRBV7-9 and J is TRBJ1-5; weak D call: TRBD1 (6 bases). Germline values: CDR1 SEHNR, CDR2 FQNEAQ (reference sequence). This CDR3 has 15 amino acids. CDR3 sequence reads: CASSQEGGRGQPQHF. As DNA, the CDR3 is TGCGCCAGCAGCCAAGAGGGGGGGCGAGGACAGCCCCAGCATTTT.

This clonotype was counted a few times. The chain combines TRBV11-2 with TRBJ2-2, with TRBD1 identical over 8 bases. Losses at the gene ends were 2 bases for V and 5 bases for J; bases not matched to a gene: 7. Germline V lookup: CDR1 SGHAT, CDR2 FQNNGV. This CDR3 is built from 16 residues. In DNA form, the CDR3 reads TGTGCCAGCAGCTTACTGAGGACAGGGCGAACCGGGGAGCTGTTTTTT. This sequence encodes CASSLLRTGRTGELFF.

This chain connects TRBV19 to TRBJ1-2, with D possibly TRBD1 on 5 matching bases. The CDR3 loop spans 13 amino acids. Trimming took 4 bases from V and 7 from J, leaving 13 bases between them. Looked up from germline, CDR1 is LNHDA and CDR2 is SQIVND (reference sequence). The CDR3 DNA reads as TGTGCCAGTAGTACGGGACGAGGAGGTGGCTACACCTTC. It encodes CASSTGRGGGYTF.

The sample holds many counts of this clonotype. The CDR3 reads CASSGDRESEKLFF. Here the CDR3 DNA reads TGTGCCAGCAGTGGGGACAGGGAGAGTGAAAAACTGTTTTTT. The chain carries TRBV25-1 and TRBJ1-4, with 9 bases matching TRBD1. Germline assignment: CDR1 MGHDK and CDR2 SYGVNS. V was clipped by 4 bases and J by 7 bases; unmatched bases: 4. The CDR3 length is 14 residues.

This rearrangement joins TRBV25-1 to TRBJ2-5; 9 bases align to TRBD1. This CDR3 contains 15 residues. CDR1 MGHDK and CDR2 SYGVNS come from the germline V gene. J was trimmed by 4 bases and V by 4 bases; bases with no gene match: 7. DNA of the CDR3: TGTGCCAGCAGTGCCAACCGACAGGGGGGAGAGACCCAGTACTTC. Residues: CASSANRQGGETQYF. Based on the CDR3 plus reference TRBV25-1 and TRBJ2-5, the full variable domain is EADIYQTPRYLVIGTGKKITLECSQTMGHDKMYWYQQDPGMELHLIHYSYGVNSTEKGDLSSESTVSRIRTEHFPLTLESARPSHTSQYLCASSANRQGGETQYFGPGTRLLVL.

J is TRBJ2-5 and V is TRBV6-6, with 8 bases matching TRBD1. Germline loops: CDR1 MNHNY, CDR2 SVGAGI (reference sequence). V shed 6 bases, J shed 1 base, and the junction held 10 bases outside the gene matches. The CDR3 runs to 16 residues. For the CDR3, the DNA is TGTGCCAGCAGCTACATTCAGGGGGCGCCCCAAGAGACCCAGTACTTC. Its translation: CASSYIQGAPQETQYF.

There are a few counts of this clonotype. This chain uses TRBV10-3 with TRBJ2-7; possible D gene TRBD1, 5 bases. The CDR3 runs 15 residues. V lost 10 bases and J 2 bases, leaving 21 bases between the germline ends. Germline CDR1 reads ENHRY; CDR2 reads SYGVKD. The CDR3 DNA reads as TGTGCCAGCAAAAGACAGAACCTACCCACCTACGAGCAGTACTTC. Translation: CASKRQNLPTYEQYF.

With respect to this clonotype: Mismatch with germline at one junction end may stem from a read error. V is TRBV20-1 and J is TRBJ1-4; 10 bases map to TRBD1. The germline V gene encodes CDR1 DFQATT and CDR2 SNEGSKA (reference sequence). CDR3 length: 9 amino acids. As DNA, the CDR3 is TGCAGTGCTATTGACAGGGGGCTTTTT. Translated: CSAIDRGLF.

This clonotype was seen more than once but under ten times. One end of the junction is discordant with germline, which a read error may explain. The DNA for the CDR3 is TGTGCCACCAGTGCCAGAGACCGGTTTGATACGCAGTATTTT. Amino acid sequence: CATSARDRFDTQYF. The chain is built from TRBV2 and TRBJ2-3; D remains unclear. The CDR3 contains 14 residues. Germline V gene sequence: CDR1 SNHLY, CDR2 FYNNEI. The variable domain in full, completed from reference TRBV2 and TRBJ2-3, reads EPEVTQTPSHQVTQMGQEVILRCVPISNHLYFYWYRQILGQKVEFLVSFYNNEISEKSEIFDDQFSVERPDGSNFTLKIRSTKLEDSAMYFCATSARDRFDTQYFGPGTRLTVL.

This clonotype was observed at least ten times. The V gene is TRBV5-8, the J gene TRBJ1-2; TRBD1 might be the D (6 bases). Germline V gene data show CDR1 as SGHTS and CDR2 as YDEGEE. The V end lost 4 bases, the J end lost 6 bases, and 16 bases lay between the germline ends. There are 14 residues in the CDR3. CDR3 in amino acids: CASSQSWGGDGYTF. In DNA form, the CDR3 reads TGTGCCAGCAGCCAAAGTTGGGGGGGCGATGGCTACACCTTC.

The chain joins TRBV15 to TRBJ1-2, with TRBD1 as a possible D gene (5 bases). V was shortened by 3 bases and J by 8 bases, with 22 bases between the two germline ends. The CDR3 is made up of 16 amino acids. Germline V gene lookup returns CDR1 LNHNV and CDR2 YYDKDF (reference sequence). CDR3 in DNA: TGTGCCACCAGCAGTGAGGGAGCGTGGGGCCCTGGCGGCTACACCTTC. It specifies CATSSEGAWGPGGYTF.

This clonotype was observed many times. The chain couples TRBV2 to TRBJ2-7, with D perhaps TRBD1 (6 bases). The germline V gene has CDR1 SNHLY and CDR2 FYNNEI. V was shortened by 1 base and J by 3 bases, with 19 bases between the two germline ends. The length of the CDR3 is 17 residues. CDR3 protein: CASSEVLRVGGFYEQYF. The DNA of the CDR3 is TGTGCCAGCAGTGAAGTTTTAAGGGTAGGGGGATTCTACGAGCAGTACTTC.

There are a few counts of this clonotype. CDR3 sequence: CSAGGSGGFAYEQYF. CDR3 bases: TGCAGTGCCGGAGGTAGCGGGGGATTCGCCTACGAGCAGTACTTC. This sequence joins TRBV20-1 and TRBJ2-7, with 9 positions matching TRBD2. The CDR3 runs 15 residues. V was clipped by 6 bases and J by 2 bases; unmatched bases: 11. Germline CDR1 is DFQATT and CDR2 is SNEGSKA (reference sequence).

For this clonotype: One end of the junction does not line up with germline, which may come from a read error. The rearrangement links TRBV9 to TRBJ1-2, with D hard to call. The germline gives CDR1 SGDLS, CDR2 YYNGEE. The CDR3 consists of 15 residues. CDR3 nucleotides: TGCGCCAGCAGCCAAGGAGGAGCCCAAAACTATGGCTACACCTTC. Its translation is CASSQGGAQNYGYTF.

The gene calls are TRBV3-1 and TRBJ2-7; D call uncertain. The CDR3 length is 12 residues. V lost 0 bases, J lost 5 bases, and 5 bases lay in between. Per germline, CDR1 LGHDT and CDR2 YNNKEL (reference sequence). CDR3 sequence (DNA): TGTGCCAGCAGCCAAGAAGGGCACGAGCAGTACTTC. It yields the protein CASSQEGHEQYF.

The V gene is TRBV29-1, the J gene TRBJ2-7, with TRBD2 identical over 8 bases. The germline V gene has CDR1 SQVTM and CDR2 ANQGSEA. The CDR3 runs 11 residues. With 5 bases clipped from V and 12 bases from J, the junction kept 9 bases outside the gene matches. The CDR3 sequence: CSVSTRREGYF. The CDR3 region has the DNA TGCAGCGTTTCAACCCGCCGGGAGGGGTACTTC.

CDR3 region: CSLRQEYGYTF. CDR3 coding DNA: TGCAGCTTGCGGCAGGAGTATGGCTACACCTTC. The genes are TRBV29-1 and TRBJ1-2; D uncertain. CDR1 SQVTM and CDR2 ANQGSEA come from the germline V gene. The CDR3 consists of 11 residues. Between the trimmed V and J ends, which lost 8 bases and 5 bases, there was a span of 12 bases.

This clonotype came up many times. The chain recombines TRBV7-6 with TRBJ1-3, with 7 bases fitting TRBD1. This CDR3 contains 14 residues. Per the germline V gene, CDR1 is SGHVS and CDR2 is FNYEAQ. V shed 4 bases, J shed 1 base, and the junction held 1 base outside the gene matches. CDR3 in DNA: TGTGCCAGCAGCTCGACAGGGTCTGGAAACACCATATATTTT. Translating it yields CASSSTGSGNTIYF.

A note on this clonotype: The CDR3 does not end in the conserved phenylalanine or tryptophan, so this is likely a read error. The DNA is left out, because the CDR3 cannot be placed on it with certainty; the CDR3 is given as TCRdb lists it. The chain uses TRBV7-8 and TRBJ1-4. Germline CDR1 SGHVS, CDR2 FQNEAQ. The CDR3 has 10 amino acids, counting both end residues. The CDR3 spells CASSLAGLTY.

This clonotype was counted only a few times. V gene TRBV19 combines with J gene TRBJ2-7; D may correspond to TRBD1 or TRBD2 (5 bases each). V was cut by 2 bases and J by 1 base, with 9 bases left in between. The CDR3 is made up of 14 amino acids. The germline gives CDR1 LNHDA, CDR2 SQIVND (reference sequence). The CDR3 nucleotides read TGTGCCAGTAGTATATGGGGGAGTTCCTACGAGCAGTACTTC. Its protein product is CASSIWGSSYEQYF.